The 15 T cell receptor beta chains presented below share a single source sample, sequenced in a study of cytomegalovirus exposure and HLA in healthy donors. A multiplex PCR was run with 60 Vbeta primers and 13 Jbeta primers. Only in-frame clones appear in the TCRdb table, and some are missing; sequencing was by immunoSEQ multiplex PCR. The sample contains around 200,000 clones, 65% to 75% of which appear only once. Sample: PBMCs. The receptors were sampled from a man aged 25-45 years in good health and CMV-seropositive.

This rearrangement joins TRBV29-1 to TRBJ1-1; D remains unclear. This CDR3 comprises 12 residues. CDR1 is SQVTM, CDR2 ANQGSEA, per germline. Trimming shortened V by 7 bases and J by 1 base, and 10 bases separated the two germline ends. The CDR3 coding sequence is TGCAGCGCCGACAAAGAGAACACTGAAGCTTTCTTT. Encoded protein: CSADKENTEAFF.

The V gene is TRBV4-2, the J gene TRBJ1-4; 7 nucleotides line up with TRBD1. This CDR3 contains 19 residues. Trimming removed 2 bases from V and 3 bases from J; junction bases left unmatched: 15. CDR1 LGHNA and CDR2 YNFKEQ come from the germline V gene. The CDR3 is CASSQTTGLREGANEKLFF. CDR3 coding DNA: TGTGCCAGCAGCCAAACGACAGGGCTCCGGGAGGGGGCTAATGAAAAACTGTTTTTT.

Only a few counts were recorded for this clone. The chain combines TRBV9 with TRBJ2-1; 10 bases match TRBD2. Trimming removed 0 bases from V and 12 bases from J; junction bases left unmatched: 3. In germline, CDR1 is SGDLS, CDR2 YYNGEE. This CDR3 region has 13 residues. The CDR3 nucleotides read TGTGCCAGCAGCGTAGGGGTAGCGGGAGGGCAGTTCTTC. As protein: CASSVGVAGGQFF.

The chain joins TRBV5-5 to TRBJ1-6, with TRBD1 identical over 9 bases. The CDR3 is 16 residues long. Germline trimming cut 4 bases from V and 6 bases from J; bases unmatched to any gene: 8. Germline V gene sequence: CDR1 SGHKS, CDR2 YYEKEE (reference sequence). The CDR3 DNA is TGTGCCAGCAGCCCCGGTCCGGGACAGGGTAATTCACCCCTCCACTTT. Protein sequence: CASSPGPGQGNSPLHF.

This clone was detected only once. The chain has TRBV19 and TRBJ1-5; 7 nucleotides align to TRBD1. The CDR3 is made up of 14 amino acids. Trimming removed 6 bases from V and 7 bases from J; junction bases left unmatched: 9. The V gene's germline CDR1 is LNHDA and CDR2 SQIVND (reference sequence). CDR3: CASRDLTGLQPQHF. CDR3 sequence (DNA): TGTGCCAGTAGGGATCTGACAGGGTTGCAGCCCCAGCATTTT. The variable domain in full, completed from reference TRBV19 and TRBJ1-5, reads DGGITQSPKYLFRKEGQNVTLSCEQNLNHDAMYWYRQDPGQGLRLIYYSQIVNDFQKGDIAEGYSVSREKKESFPLTVTSAQKNPTAFYLCASRDLTGLQPQHFGDGTRLSIL.

This clone turned up a few times. The chain joins TRBV18 to TRBJ2-5; tentatively, D is TRBD1 (5 bases). CDR1 and CDR2 (germline): KGHSH, LQKENI. V was clipped by 2 bases and J by 1 base, with 5 bases between them. This CDR3 contains 13 residues. CDR3 DNA: TGTGCCAGCTCACCAGACAGCCAAGAGACCCAGTACTTC. Encoded protein: CASSPDSQETQYF.

This clone occurred a few times. The V call is TRBV18, the J call TRBJ2-5, with a weak D call TRBD2 (5 bases). This CDR3 has 11 residues. V lost 6 bases to trimming and J lost 5 bases, with 7 bases between them. Germline CDR1 and CDR2: KGHSH and LQKENI. The CDR3 DNA reads as TGTGCCAGCTCCCGAGGGGAGACCCAGTACTTC. Encoded protein: CASSRGETQYF.

This clone has only a few counts. The chain links TRBV5-6 to TRBJ2-7; D remains ambiguous. The V gene's germline CDR1 is SGHDT and CDR2 YYEEEE. This CDR3 region has 11 residues. Trimming took off 0 bases at V and 7 bases at J, with 5 bases between the two ends. The chain's CDR3 is CASSLVLEQYF. The CDR3 bases are TGTGCCAGCAGCTTGGTTCTGGAGCAGTACTTC.

The chain couples TRBV7-2 to TRBJ1-5, with 8 positions matching TRBD1. This CDR3 has 17 amino acids. CDR1 is SGHTA and CDR2 is FQGNSA in the germline V gene. V shed 3 bases, J shed 6 bases, and the junction held 13 bases outside the gene matches. CDR3 protein: CASSFRRGQGGGQPQHF. Here the CDR3 DNA reads TGTGCCAGCAGCTTTAGAAGAGGACAGGGAGGCGGTCAGCCCCAGCATTTT.

The chain links TRBV4-3 to TRBJ1-4; D is undetermined. Trimming left V 1 base short and J 8 bases short, with 11 bases between. Germline V gene lookup returns CDR1 LGHNA and CDR2 YSLEER. This CDR3 comprises 14 residues. CDR3 protein: CASSQVPSSEKLFF. DNA for the CDR3: TGCGCCAGCAGCCAAGTCCCGTCCTCGGAAAAACTGTTTTTT.

The gene calls are TRBV27 and TRBJ2-7; TRBD2 aligns across 8 bases. There are 16 residues in the CDR3. With V trimmed by 3 bases and J by 4 bases, 11 bases remained unmatched. Germline CDR1 is MNHEY and CDR2 is SMNVEV (reference sequence). CDR3 region: CASSFRIAGPYYEQYF. The CDR3 nucleotides are TGTGCCAGCAGTTTCAGAATAGCGGGACCCTATTACGAGCAGTACTTC.

The chain carries TRBV14 and TRBJ2-7, with a possible D match to TRBD1 (6 bases). Per the germline V gene, CDR1 is SGHDN and CDR2 is FVKESK. The CDR3 covers 15 residues. Deletions cut 5 bases from V and 0 bases from J, with 14 bases between. The CDR3 protein is CASSAQGLVSYEQYF. CDR3 DNA: TGTGCCAGCAGCGCACAGGGCCTGGTCTCCTACGAGCAGTACTTC.

This clone was counted a few times. The V gene is TRBV29-1, the J gene TRBJ2-2; D is perhaps TRBD1 (5 bases). The CDR3 extends over 15 amino acids. Germline lookup yields CDR1 SQVTM and CDR2 ANQGSEA. The V end was cut by 2 bases, the J end by 5 bases, with 15 bases between. CDR3 in DNA: TGCAGCGTTGAACGGCGGTCAGGGTATACCGGGGAGCTGTTTTTT. Protein sequence: CSVERRSGYTGELFF.

This clone was seen only a few times. The chain joins TRBV9 to TRBJ2-2; 10 bases map to TRBD1. J gave up 8 bases and V 3 bases, and 7 bases lay outside the gene matches. In germline, CDR1 is SGDLS, CDR2 YYNGEE. There are 15 residues in the CDR3. The CDR3 sequence is CASSGYGTGAGELFF. DNA of the CDR3: TGTGCCAGCAGCGGGTACGGGACAGGGGCTGGGGAGCTGTTTTTT. The variable domain in full, completed from reference TRBV9 and TRBJ2-2, reads DSGVTQTPKHLITATGQRVTLRCSPRSGDLSVYWYQQSLDQGLQFLIQYYNGEERAKGNILERFSAQQFPDLHSELNLSSLELGDSALYFCASSGYGTGAGELFFGEGSRLTVL.

J is TRBJ2-1 and V is TRBV28; 13 nucleotides line up with TRBD2. This CDR3 has 16 amino acids. The germline V gene has CDR1 MDHEN and CDR2 SYDVKM. V lost 2 bases and J lost 9; bases outside the gene matches: 7. The DNA of the CDR3 is TGTGCCAGCAGTTTACCGACTAGCGGGAGGATAGCTGAGCAGTTCTTC. Encoded protein: CASSLPTSGRIAEQFF.